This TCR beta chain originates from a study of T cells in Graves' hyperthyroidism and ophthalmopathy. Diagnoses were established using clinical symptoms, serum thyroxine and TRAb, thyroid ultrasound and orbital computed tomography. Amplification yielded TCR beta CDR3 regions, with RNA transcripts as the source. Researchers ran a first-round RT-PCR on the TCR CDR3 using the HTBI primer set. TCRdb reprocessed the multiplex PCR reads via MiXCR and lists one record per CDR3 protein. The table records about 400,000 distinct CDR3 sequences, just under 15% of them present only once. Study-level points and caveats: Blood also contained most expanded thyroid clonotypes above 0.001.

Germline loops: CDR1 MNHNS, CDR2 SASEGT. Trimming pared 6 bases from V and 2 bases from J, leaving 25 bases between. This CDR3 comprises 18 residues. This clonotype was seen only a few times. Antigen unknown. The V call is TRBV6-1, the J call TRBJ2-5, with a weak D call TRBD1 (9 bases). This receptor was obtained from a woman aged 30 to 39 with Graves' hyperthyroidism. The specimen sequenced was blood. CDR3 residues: CASRGTGWTSPRQETQYF. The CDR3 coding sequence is TGTGCCAGCAGGGGGACAGGGTGGACTAGCCCGAGACAAGAGACCCAGTACTTC.